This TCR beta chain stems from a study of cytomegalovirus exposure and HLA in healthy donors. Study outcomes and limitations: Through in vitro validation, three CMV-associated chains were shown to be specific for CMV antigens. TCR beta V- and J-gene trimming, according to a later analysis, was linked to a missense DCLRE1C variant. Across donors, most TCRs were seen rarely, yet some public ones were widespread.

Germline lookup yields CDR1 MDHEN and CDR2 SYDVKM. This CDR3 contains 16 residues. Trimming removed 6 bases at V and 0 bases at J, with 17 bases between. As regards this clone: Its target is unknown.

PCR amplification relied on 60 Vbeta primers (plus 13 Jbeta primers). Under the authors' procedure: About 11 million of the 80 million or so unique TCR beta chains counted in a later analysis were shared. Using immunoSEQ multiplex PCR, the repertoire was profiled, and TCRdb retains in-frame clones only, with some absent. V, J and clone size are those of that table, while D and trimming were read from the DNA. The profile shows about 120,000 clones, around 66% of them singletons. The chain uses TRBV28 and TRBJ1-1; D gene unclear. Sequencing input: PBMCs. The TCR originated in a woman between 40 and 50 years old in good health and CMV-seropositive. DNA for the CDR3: TGTGCCAGCAGCCTAACTGATCTGCTCATGAACACTGAAGCTTTCTTT. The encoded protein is CASSLTDLLMNTEAFF.